The next 13 T cell receptor beta chains were all read from a single sample in a study of blood T cell repertoires in COVID-19. Using immunoSEQ multiplex PCR, the repertoire was profiled, and TCRdb retains in-frame clones only, with some absent. The data show about 64,000 clones, 84% seen once. Sample: peripheral blood. The receptors come from a woman in her sixties with acute or convalescent COVID-19.

The chain uses TRBV15 and TRBJ1-2, with D uncertain. The CDR3 totals 14 residues. V lost 1 base, J lost 2 bases, and 8 bases lay in between. Germline CDR1 LNHNV, CDR2 YYDKDF (reference sequence). The CDR3 DNA is TGTGCCACCAGCAGAGTAGCGAGGAACTATGGCTACACCTTC. It is translated as CATSRVARNYGYTF. Variable domain in full (rest from reference TRBV15 and TRBJ1-2): DAMVIQNPRYQVTQFGKPVTLSCSQTLNHNVMYWYQQKSSQAPKLLFHYYDKDFNNEADTPDNFQSRRPNTSFCFLDIRSPGLGDTAMYLCATSRVARNYGYTFGSGTRLTVV.

This clone occurred once. This rearrangement joins TRBV3-1 (or the pseudogene TRBV3-2) to TRBJ1-5, with 8 bases fitting TRBD1. This CDR3 is built from 15 residues. J gave up 4 bases and V 3 bases, and 5 bases lay outside the gene matches. From germline, CDR1 is LGHDT and CDR2 YNNKEL (reference sequence). The DNA of the CDR3 is TGTGCCAGCAGCCAGGGACAGGTCCTTAATCAGCCCCAGCATTTT. This encodes CASSQGQVLNQPQHF.

This clone is a singleton in its sample. The genes are TRBV11-2 and TRBJ1-2, with 7 positions matching TRBD1. Germline CDR1 reads SGHAT; CDR2 reads FQNNGV. The V and J ends lost 8 bases and 8 bases, in that order; junction bases with no gene match: 14. The CDR3 totals 14 residues. CDR3 coding DNA: TGTGCCAGCGGAAGGGACAGCCTCCCCGAAGGCTACACCTTC. The encoded protein is CASGRDSLPEGYTF.

This chain connects TRBV9 to TRBJ1-5, with no clear D. The CDR3 length is 15 residues. The germline gives CDR1 SGDLS, CDR2 YYNGEE. V lost 5 bases and J lost 6, with 18 bases in between. The CDR3 reads CASSAGELAPQPQHF. CDR3 sequence (DNA): TGTGCCAGCAGTGCCGGGGAGCTTGCGCCTCAGCCCCAGCATTTT.

This chain's CDR3 is CASLDFTTDTQYF. CDR3 DNA sequence: TGTGCCAGCCTGGACTTTACCACAGATACGCAGTATTTT. V gene TRBV18 combines with J gene TRBJ2-3, with TRBD2 as a possible D gene (5 bases). The germline gives CDR1 KGHSH, CDR2 LQKENI. The CDR3 loop spans 13 amino acids. V was trimmed by 8 bases and J by 2 bases, leaving 11 bases between them.

The chain links TRBV12-3 or TRBV12-4 to TRBJ1-2; no definite D call. V gave up 1 base and J gave up 4 bases, with 7 bases separating them. The length of the CDR3 is 13 residues. In DNA, the CDR3 is TGTGCCAGCAGTTTAGGGCAGTTCTATGGCTACACCTTC. It yields the protein CASSLGQFYGYTF.

This clone was counted only a few times. This chain joins TRBV4-1 and TRBJ2-7; the match to TRBD2 covers 7 bases. The CDR3 runs to 18 residues. V lost 4 bases, J lost 2 bases, and 17 bases stayed unmatched. The germline V gene encodes CDR1 MGHRA and CDR2 YSYEKL. CDR3 loop: CASSLHTRAGVPAYEQYF. CDR3 in DNA: TGCGCCAGCAGCCTCCACACCCGGGCGGGGGTCCCCGCCTACGAGCAGTACTTC.

This clone was found a few times. This rearrangement joins TRBV10-2 to TRBJ2-1; D is possibly TRBD2 (7 bases). The CDR3 contains 14 residues. Germline V gene lookup returns CDR1 WSHSY and CDR2 SAAADI. Trimming shortened V by 7 bases and J by 9 bases, and 19 bases separated the two germline ends. Here the CDR3 reads CASMAGAFSTEQFF. The CDR3 nucleotides are TGCGCCAGCATGGCGGGGGCCTTTTCAACTGAGCAGTTCTTC.

This chain uses TRBV5-6 with TRBJ1-1, with TRBD1 matching 9 bases. Germline-derived CDR1 and CDR2 are SGHDT and YYEEEE. This CDR3 is 14 amino acids long. The J segment lost 8 bases and the V segment lost 0 bases, leaving 5 bases of the junction unmatched. CDR3 nucleotide sequence: TGTGCCAGCAGCTTGGTGGGACAGGGAACCGAAGCTTTCTTT. It encodes CASSLVGQGTEAFF.

The chain has TRBV29-1 and TRBJ1-1; D not resolved. Germline V gene lookup returns CDR1 SQVTM and CDR2 ANQGSEA. The CDR3 extends over 13 amino acids. Trimming stripped 6 bases from V and 3 bases from J, with 14 bases between. CDR3 DNA: TGCAGCGTCCAAATGGGGAGGGACACTGAAGCTTTCTTT. Protein product: CSVQMGRDTEAFF.

This chain links TRBV30 with TRBJ1-2, with 9 positions matching TRBD1. There are 14 residues in the CDR3. J was trimmed by 6 bases and V by 4 bases; bases with no gene match: 9. Germline V gives CDR1 GTSNPN, CDR2 SVGIG (reference sequence). CDR3: CAWNLLDRGHGYTF. CDR3 in DNA: TGTGCCTGGAATTTATTGGACAGGGGACATGGCTACACCTTC.

In DNA, the CDR3 is TGTGCCAGTAGTCCGGGACTAGCGGGCTCCTACAATGAGCAGTTCTTC. Amino acids: CASSPGLAGSYNEQFF. The chain uses TRBV19 and TRBJ2-1; 12 bases agree with TRBD2. This CDR3 contains 16 residues. J lost 0 bases, V lost 5 bases, and 2 bases had no gene match. Germline CDR1 and CDR2: LNHDA and SQIVND (reference sequence). The full variable domain, completed using reference TRBV19 and TRBJ2-1, is DGGITQSPKYLFRKEGQNVTLSCEQNLNHDAMYWYRQDPGQGLRLIYYSQIVNDFQKGDIAEGYSVSREKKESFPLTVTSAQKNPTAFYLCASSPGLAGSYNEQFFGPGTRLTVL.

The chain joins TRBV18 to TRBJ1-4, with TRBD1 as a possible D gene (6 bases). Germline loops: CDR1 KGHSH, CDR2 LQKENI. Between the trimmed V and J ends, which lost 3 bases and 1 base, there was a span of 9 bases. The CDR3 has 15 residues. The CDR3 DNA sequence: TGTGCCAGCTCACCCAAACAGGGAACTAATGAAAAACTGTTTTTT. This gives the protein CASSPKQGTNEKLFF. The full variable domain, in which reference TRBV18 and TRBJ1-4 provide the parts outside the CDR3, is NAGVMQNPRHLVRRRGQEARLRCSPMKGHSHVYWYRQLPEEGLKFMVYLQKENIIDESGMPKERFSAEFPKEGPSILRIQQVVRGDSAAYFCASSPKQGTNEKLFFGSGTQLSVL.